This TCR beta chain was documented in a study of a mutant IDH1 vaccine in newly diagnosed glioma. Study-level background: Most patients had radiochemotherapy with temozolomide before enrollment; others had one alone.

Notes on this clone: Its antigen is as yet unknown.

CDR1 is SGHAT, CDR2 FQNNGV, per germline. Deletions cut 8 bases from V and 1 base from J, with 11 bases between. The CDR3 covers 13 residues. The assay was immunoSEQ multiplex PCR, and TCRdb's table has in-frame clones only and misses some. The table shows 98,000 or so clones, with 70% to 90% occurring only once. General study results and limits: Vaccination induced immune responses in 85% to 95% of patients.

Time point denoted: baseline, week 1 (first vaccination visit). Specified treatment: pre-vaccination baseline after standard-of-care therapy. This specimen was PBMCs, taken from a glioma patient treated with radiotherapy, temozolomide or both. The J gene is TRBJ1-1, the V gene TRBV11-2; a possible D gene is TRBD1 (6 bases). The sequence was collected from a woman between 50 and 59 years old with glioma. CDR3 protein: CASRMTGNTEAFF. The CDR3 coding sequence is TGTGCCAGCCGGATGACAGGGAACACTGAAGCTTTCTTT.